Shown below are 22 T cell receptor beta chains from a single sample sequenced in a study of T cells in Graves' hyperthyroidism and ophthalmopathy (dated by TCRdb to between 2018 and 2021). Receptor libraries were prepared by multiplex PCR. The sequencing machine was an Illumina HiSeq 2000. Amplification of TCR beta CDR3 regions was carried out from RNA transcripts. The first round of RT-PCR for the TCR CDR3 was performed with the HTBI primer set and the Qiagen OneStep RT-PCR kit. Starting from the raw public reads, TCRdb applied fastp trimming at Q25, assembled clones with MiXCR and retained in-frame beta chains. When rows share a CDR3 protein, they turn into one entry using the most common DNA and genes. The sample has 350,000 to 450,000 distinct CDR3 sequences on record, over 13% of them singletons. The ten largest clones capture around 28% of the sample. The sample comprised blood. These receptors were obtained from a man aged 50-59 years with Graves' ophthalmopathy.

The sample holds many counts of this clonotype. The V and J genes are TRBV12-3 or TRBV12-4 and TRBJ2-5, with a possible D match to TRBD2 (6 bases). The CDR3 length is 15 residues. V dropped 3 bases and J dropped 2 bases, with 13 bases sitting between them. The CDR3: CASSLGPAGQETQYF. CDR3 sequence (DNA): TGTGCCAGCAGTTTGGGGCCAGCGGGTCAAGAGACCCAGTACTTC.

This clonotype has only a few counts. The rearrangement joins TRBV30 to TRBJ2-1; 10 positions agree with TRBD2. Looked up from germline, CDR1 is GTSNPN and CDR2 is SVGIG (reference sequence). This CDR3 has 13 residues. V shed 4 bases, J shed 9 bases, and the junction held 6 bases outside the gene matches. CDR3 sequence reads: CAWNLAGVGEQFF. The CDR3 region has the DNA TGTGCCTGGAATCTAGCGGGAGTAGGTGAGCAGTTCTTC.

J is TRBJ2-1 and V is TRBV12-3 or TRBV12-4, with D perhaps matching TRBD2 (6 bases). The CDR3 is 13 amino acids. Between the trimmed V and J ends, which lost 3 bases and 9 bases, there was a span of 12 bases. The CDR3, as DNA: TGTGCCAGCAGTTTCGGAGGGCCGGTTGAGCAGTTCTTC. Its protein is CASSFGGPVEQFF.

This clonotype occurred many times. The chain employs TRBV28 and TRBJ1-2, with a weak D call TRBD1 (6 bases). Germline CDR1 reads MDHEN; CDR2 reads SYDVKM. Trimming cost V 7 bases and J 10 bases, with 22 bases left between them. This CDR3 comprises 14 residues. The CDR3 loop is CASNYRDKGVYYTF. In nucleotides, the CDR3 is TGTGCCAGCAATTACCGGGACAAAGGCGTGTACTACACCTTC.

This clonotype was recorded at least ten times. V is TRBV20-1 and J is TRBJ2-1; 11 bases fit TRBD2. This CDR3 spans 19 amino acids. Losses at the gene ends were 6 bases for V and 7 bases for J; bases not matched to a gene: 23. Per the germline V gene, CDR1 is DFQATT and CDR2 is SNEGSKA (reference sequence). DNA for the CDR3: TGCAGTGCAAATAGCCTTAGCGGGAGGGCCTGGGGATCGGGTAATGAGCAGTTCTTC. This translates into CSANSLSGRAWGSGNEQFF.

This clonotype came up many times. CDR3 sequence: CATTPRWGGADTQYF. In DNA form, the CDR3 reads TGTGCCACCACCCCCCGCTGGGGGGGCGCAGATACGCAGTATTTT. The J gene is TRBJ2-3, the V gene TRBV15; possibly TRBD2 for D (7 bases). The CDR3 is 15 residues long. Germline assignment: CDR1 LNHNV and CDR2 YYDKDF (reference sequence). Trimming pared 7 bases from V and 4 bases from J, leaving 18 bases between.

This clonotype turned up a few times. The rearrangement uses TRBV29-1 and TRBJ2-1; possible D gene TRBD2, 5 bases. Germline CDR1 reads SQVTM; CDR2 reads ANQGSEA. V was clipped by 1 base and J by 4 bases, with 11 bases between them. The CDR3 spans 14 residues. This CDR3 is CSVEALEAYNEQFF. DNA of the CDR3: TGCAGCGTTGAAGCTCTGGAGGCGTACAATGAGCAGTTCTTC.

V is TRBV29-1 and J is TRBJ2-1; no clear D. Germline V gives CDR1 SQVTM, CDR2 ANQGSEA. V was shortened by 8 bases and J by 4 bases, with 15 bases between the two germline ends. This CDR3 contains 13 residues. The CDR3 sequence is CSFLGLIYNEQFF. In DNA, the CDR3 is TGCAGCTTCCTGGGATTAATATACAATGAGCAGTTCTTC.

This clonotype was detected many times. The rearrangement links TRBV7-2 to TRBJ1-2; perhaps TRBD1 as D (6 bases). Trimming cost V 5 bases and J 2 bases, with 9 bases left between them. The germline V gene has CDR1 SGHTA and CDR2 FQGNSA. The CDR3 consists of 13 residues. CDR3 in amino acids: CASSGGQNYGYTF. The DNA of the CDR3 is TGTGCCAGCAGCGGAGGACAGAACTATGGCTACACCTTC.

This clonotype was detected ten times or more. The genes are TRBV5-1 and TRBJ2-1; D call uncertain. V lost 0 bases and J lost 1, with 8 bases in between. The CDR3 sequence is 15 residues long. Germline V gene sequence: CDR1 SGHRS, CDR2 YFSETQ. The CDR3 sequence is CASSLGAVSYNEQFF. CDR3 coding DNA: TGCGCCAGCAGCTTGGGGGCGGTATCCTACAATGAGCAGTTCTTC. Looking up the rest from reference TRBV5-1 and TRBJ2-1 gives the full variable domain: KAGVTQTPRYLIKTRGQQVTLSCSPISGHRSVSWYQQTPGQGLQFLFEYFSETQRNKGNFPGRFSGRQFSNSRSEMNVSTLELGDSALYLCASSLGAVSYNEQFFGPGTRLTVL.

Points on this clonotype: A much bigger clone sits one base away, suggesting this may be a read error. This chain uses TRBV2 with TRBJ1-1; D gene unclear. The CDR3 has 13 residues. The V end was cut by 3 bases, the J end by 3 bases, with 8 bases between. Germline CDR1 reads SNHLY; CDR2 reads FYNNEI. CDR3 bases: TGTGCCAGCAGTGATGTTTTGGACACTGAAGCTTTCTTT. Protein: CASSDVLDTEAFF.

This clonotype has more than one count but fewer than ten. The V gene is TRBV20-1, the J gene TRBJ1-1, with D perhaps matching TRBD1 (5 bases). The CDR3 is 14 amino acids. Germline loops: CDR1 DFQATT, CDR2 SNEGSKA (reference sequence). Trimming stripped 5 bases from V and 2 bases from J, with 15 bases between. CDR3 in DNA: TGCAGTGCTCACCAGGGAGCGGGTAACACTGAAGCTTTCTTT. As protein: CSAHQGAGNTEAFF.

Here the CDR3 DNA reads TGCAGTGCTAGCGACGAACACACTGAAGCTTTCTTT. Protein product: CSASDEHTEAFF. V usage is TRBV20-1 and J usage is TRBJ1-1; no clear D. CDR1 is DFQATT and CDR2 is SNEGSKA in the germline V gene (reference sequence). V lost 3 bases and J lost 3, with 8 bases in between. CDR3 length equals 12 residues.

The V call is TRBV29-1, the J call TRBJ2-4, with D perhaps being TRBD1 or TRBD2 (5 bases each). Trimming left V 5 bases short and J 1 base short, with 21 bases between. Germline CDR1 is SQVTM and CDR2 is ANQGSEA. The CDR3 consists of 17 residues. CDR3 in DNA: TGCAGCGTTTTTGGGGGTTTGGGGCTAGGCGCCAAAAACATTCAGTACTTC. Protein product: CSVFGGLGLGAKNIQYF.

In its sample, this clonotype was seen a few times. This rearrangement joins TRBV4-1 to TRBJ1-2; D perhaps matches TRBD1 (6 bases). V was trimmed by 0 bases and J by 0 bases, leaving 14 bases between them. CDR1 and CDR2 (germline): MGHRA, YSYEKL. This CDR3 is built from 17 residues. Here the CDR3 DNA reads TGCGCCAGCAGCCAAGAGGGGTCGGGGGCCGCTAACTATGGCTACACCTTC. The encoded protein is CASSQEGSGAANYGYTF.

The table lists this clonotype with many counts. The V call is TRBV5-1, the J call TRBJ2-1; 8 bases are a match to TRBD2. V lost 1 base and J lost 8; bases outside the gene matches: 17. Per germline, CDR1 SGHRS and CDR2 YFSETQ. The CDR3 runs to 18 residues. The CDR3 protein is CASSLRLRSGGPQDEQFF. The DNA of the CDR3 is TGCGCCAGCAGCTTGAGGTTAAGGTCGGGAGGGCCCCAGGATGAGCAGTTCTTC.

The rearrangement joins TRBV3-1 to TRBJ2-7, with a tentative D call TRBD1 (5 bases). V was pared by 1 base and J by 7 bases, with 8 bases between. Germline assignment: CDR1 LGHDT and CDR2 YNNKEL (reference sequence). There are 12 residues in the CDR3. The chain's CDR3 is CASSQAGAEQYF. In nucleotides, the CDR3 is TGTGCCAGCAGCCAAGCTGGGGCAGAGCAGTACTTC.

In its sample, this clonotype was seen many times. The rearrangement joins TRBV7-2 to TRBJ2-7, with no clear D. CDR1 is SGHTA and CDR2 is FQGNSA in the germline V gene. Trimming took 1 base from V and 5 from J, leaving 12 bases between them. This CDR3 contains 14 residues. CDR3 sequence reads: CASSLGMVSDEQYF. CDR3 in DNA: TGTGCCAGCAGCTTAGGGATGGTCTCAGACGAGCAGTACTTC.

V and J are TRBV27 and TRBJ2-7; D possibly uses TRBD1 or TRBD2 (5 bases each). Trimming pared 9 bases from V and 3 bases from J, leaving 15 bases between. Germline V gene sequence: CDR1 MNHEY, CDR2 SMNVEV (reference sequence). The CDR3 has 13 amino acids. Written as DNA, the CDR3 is TGTGCCAGGGGAGACAGTCACAACTACGAGCAGTACTTC. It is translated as CARGDSHNYEQYF.

CDR3: CASSFRTSGVTNEQFF. The CDR3 DNA sequence: TGTGCCAGCAGCTTCCGGACTAGCGGGGTTACAAATGAGCAGTTCTTC. The V and J genes are TRBV7-9 and TRBJ2-1; 12 bases are shared with TRBD2. The J segment lost 7 bases and the V segment lost 3 bases, leaving 7 bases of the junction unmatched. This CDR3 spans 16 amino acids. Germline V gene lookup returns CDR1 SEHNR and CDR2 FQNEAQ (reference sequence).

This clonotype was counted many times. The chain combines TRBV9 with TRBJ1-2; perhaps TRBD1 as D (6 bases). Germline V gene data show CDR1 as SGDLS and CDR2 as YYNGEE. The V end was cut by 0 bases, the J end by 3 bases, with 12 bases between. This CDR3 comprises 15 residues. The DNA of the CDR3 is TGTGCCAGCAGCGTAGAGGAGGACAGTCACTATGGCTACACCTTC. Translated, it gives CASSVEEDSHYGYTF.

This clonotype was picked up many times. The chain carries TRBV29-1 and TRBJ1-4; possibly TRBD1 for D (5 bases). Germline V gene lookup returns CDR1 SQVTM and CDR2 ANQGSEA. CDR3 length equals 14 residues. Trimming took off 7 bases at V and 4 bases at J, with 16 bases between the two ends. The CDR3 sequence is CSARAGKVNEKLFF. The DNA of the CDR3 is TGCAGCGCCCGAGCAGGGAAGGTTAATGAAAAACTGTTTTTT. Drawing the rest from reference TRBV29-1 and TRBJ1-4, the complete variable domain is SAVISQKPSRDICQRGTSLTIQCQVDSQVTMMFWYRQQPGQSLTLIATANQGSEATYESGFVIDKFPISRPNLTFSTLTVSNMSPEDSSIYLCSARAGKVNEKLFFGSGTQLSVL.